Sequencing of this T cell receptor beta chain was carried out in a study of cytomegalovirus exposure and HLA in healthy donors. V lost 6 bases to trimming and J lost 6 bases, with 17 bases between them. This CDR3 contains 14 residues. CDR1 and CDR2 (germline): SGHDT, YYEEEE. In the PCR, 60 Vbeta and 13 Jbeta primers were used. Data came from immunoSEQ multiplex PCR; TCRdb stores just in-frame clones and leaves some out. The sample shows under 150,000 clones, about 84% of them seen only once. This TCR was recovered from a woman between 40 and 50 years old in good health and CMV-seropositive. The rearrangement uses TRBV5-6 and TRBJ2-3, with D unresolved. Input material: PBMCs. The CDR3 spells CASKWSSDLDTQYF. The CDR3 DNA reads as TGTGCCAGCAAGTGGAGCAGCGACCTCGATACGCAGTATTTT.